Presented here are 7 T cell receptor beta chains from one specimen sequenced in a study of T cell repertoires in cytomegalovirus infection. TCRdb re-analysed the reads in MiXCR, keeping a single row per CDR3 protein. The table records about 530,000 distinct CDR3 sequences, approximately 26% of them present only once. Material: PBMCs. The receptor source for this set is a human donor in good health (CMV status not recorded). Some clones in this sample may be carry-over from other donors' samples.

There are a few counts of this clonotype. The rearrangement links TRBV24-1 to TRBJ2-3; 14 positions match TRBD2. Germline trimming cut 2 bases from V and 6 bases from J; bases unmatched to any gene: 6. The CDR3 covers 17 residues. Germline V gene sequence: CDR1 KGHDR, CDR2 SFDVKD. In nucleotides, the CDR3 is TGTGCCACCAGTGATTCCGGACTAGCGGGAGGTAGCGATACGCAGTATTTT. Translation gives CATSDSGLAGGSDTQYF.

This clonotype was seen more than once but under ten times. This chain uses TRBV6-5 with TRBJ1-5; 10 nucleotides agree with TRBD1. Trimming took 0 bases from V and 7 from J; bases not matched to a gene: 9. CDR3 length equals 17 residues. Per the germline V gene, CDR1 is MNHEY and CDR2 is SVGAGI. CDR3 loop: CASSYSSRDRGVQPQHF. The DNA of the CDR3 is TGTGCCAGCAGTTACTCGTCCCGGGACAGGGGAGTCCAGCCCCAGCATTTT.

J is TRBJ2-5 and V is TRBV6-5; D is perhaps TRBD1 or TRBD2 (5 bases each). Trimming pared 4 bases from V and 1 base from J, leaving 22 bases between. Germline V gene lookup returns CDR1 MNHEY and CDR2 SVGAGI. CDR3 length equals 18 residues. This chain's CDR3 is CASSSQVGAQSFQETQYF. The DNA for the CDR3 is TGTGCCAGCAGTTCGCAAGTCGGGGCACAGTCCTTCCAAGAGACCCAGTACTTC.

This sequence joins TRBV25-1 and TRBJ1-2, with 12 bases lining up with TRBD1. Germline trimming cut 1 base from V and 7 bases from J; bases unmatched to any gene: 4. Per the germline V gene, CDR1 is MGHDK and CDR2 is SYGVNS. This CDR3 has 15 amino acids. The CDR3 DNA reads as TGTGCCAGCAGTGAATCGGGGACAGGGGGCCTTGGCTACACCTTC. Amino acid sequence: CASSESGTGGLGYTF.

The chain employs TRBV18 and TRBJ2-3; 11 bases match TRBD2. The CDR3 is made up of 17 amino acids. Germline CDR1 reads KGHSH; CDR2 reads LQKENI. V lost 0 bases to trimming and J lost 2 bases; unmatched junction nucleotides: 4. The CDR3 nucleotides read TGTGCCAGCTCACCACCGACTAGCGGGAACCCCACAGATACGCAGTATTTT. This encodes CASSPPTSGNPTDTQYF.

This clonotype was recorded many times. This chain joins TRBV7-2 and TRBJ2-7; 9 bases align to TRBD1. The germline V gene encodes CDR1 SGHTA and CDR2 FQGNSA. The CDR3 has 15 residues. Losses at the gene ends were 5 bases for V and 1 base for J; bases not matched to a gene: 6. CDR3 region: CASSRTGTGSYEQYF. The CDR3 bases are TGTGCCAGCAGCAGAACCGGGACAGGGTCCTACGAGCAGTACTTC. The full variable domain, its missing parts supplied by reference TRBV7-2 and TRBJ2-7, is GAGVSQSPSNKVTEKGKDVELRCDPISGHTALYWYRQSLGQGLEFLIYFQGNSAPDKSGLPSDRFSAERTGGSVSTLTIQRTQQEDSAVYLCASSRTGTGSYEQYFGPGTRLTVT.

The V and J genes are TRBV5-4 and TRBJ2-7; TRBD2 is a possible D gene (5 bases). The CDR3 has 16 amino acids. Between the trimmed V and J ends, which lost 3 bases and 1 base, there was a span of 17 bases. Germline V gene sequence: CDR1 SGHNT, CDR2 YYREEE (reference sequence). The CDR3 loop reads CASSYMGSARSYEQYF. The CDR3 coding sequence is TGTGCCAGCAGCTACATGGGTAGCGCAAGGTCCTACGAGCAGTACTTC.